The T cell receptor beta chain described here comes from a study of T cell responses to AZD1222 COVID-19 vaccine. Sequencing used immunoSEQ multiplex PCR; TCRdb keeps in-frame clones, though not all of them. The data show 120,000 or so clones, with more than 80% seen just once and around 1.5% held by the top ten. This receptor was taken from an adult in good health. This specimen consisted of peripheral blood, obtained on day 0 of AZD1222 vaccination.

The CDR3 protein is CASSAGITGRSETQYF. CDR3 nucleotide sequence: TGTGCCAGCAGCGCAGGGATCACAGGACGGTCAGAGACCCAGTACTTC. The chain uses TRBV9 and TRBJ2-5, with D maybe TRBD1 (5 bases). This CDR3 spans 16 amino acids. V was cut by 3 bases and J by 4 bases, with 19 bases left in between. CDR1 is SGDLS, CDR2 YYNGEE, per germline. Complete variable domain (other parts from reference TRBV9 and TRBJ2-5): DSGVTQTPKHLITATGQRVTLRCSPRSGDLSVYWYQQSLDQGLQFLIQYYNGEERAKGNILERFSAQQFPDLHSELNLSSLELGDSALYFCASSAGITGRSETQYFGPGTRLLVL.